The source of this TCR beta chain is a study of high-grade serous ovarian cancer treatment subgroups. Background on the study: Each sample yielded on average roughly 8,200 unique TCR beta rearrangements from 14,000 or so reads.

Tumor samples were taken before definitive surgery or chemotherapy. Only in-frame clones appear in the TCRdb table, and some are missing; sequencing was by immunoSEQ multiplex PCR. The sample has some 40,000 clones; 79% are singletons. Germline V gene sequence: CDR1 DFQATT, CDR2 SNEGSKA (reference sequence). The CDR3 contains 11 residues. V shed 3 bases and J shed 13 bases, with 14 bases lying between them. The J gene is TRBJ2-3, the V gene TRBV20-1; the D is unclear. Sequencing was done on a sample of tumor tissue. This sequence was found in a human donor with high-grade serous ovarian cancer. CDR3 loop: CSASGPIAEYF. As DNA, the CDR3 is TGCAGTGCTAGCGGGCCCATCGCGGAGTATTTT.